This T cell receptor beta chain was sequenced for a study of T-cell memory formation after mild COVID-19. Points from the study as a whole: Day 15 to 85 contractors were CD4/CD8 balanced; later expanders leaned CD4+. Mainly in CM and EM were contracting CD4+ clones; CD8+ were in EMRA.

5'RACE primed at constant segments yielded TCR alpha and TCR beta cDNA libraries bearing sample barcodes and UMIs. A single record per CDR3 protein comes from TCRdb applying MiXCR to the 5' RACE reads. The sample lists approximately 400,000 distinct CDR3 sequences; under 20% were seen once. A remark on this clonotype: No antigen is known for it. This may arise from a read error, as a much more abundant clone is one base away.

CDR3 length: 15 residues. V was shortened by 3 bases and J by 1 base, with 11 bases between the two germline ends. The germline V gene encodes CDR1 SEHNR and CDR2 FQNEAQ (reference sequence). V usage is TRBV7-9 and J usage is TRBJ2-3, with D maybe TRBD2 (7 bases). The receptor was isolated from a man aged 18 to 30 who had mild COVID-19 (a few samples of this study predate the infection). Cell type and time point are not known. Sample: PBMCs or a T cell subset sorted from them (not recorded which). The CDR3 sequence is CASSFYGGRTDTQYF. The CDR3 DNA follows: TGTGCCAGCAGCTTCTACGGGGGGCGCACAGATACGCAGTATTTT. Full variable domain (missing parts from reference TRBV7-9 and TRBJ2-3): DTGVSQNPRHKITKRGQNVTFRCDPISEHNRLYWYRQTLGQGPEFLTYFQNEAQLEKSRLLSDRFSAERPKGSFSTLEIQRTEQGDSAMYLCASSFYGGRTDTQYFGPGTRLTVL.